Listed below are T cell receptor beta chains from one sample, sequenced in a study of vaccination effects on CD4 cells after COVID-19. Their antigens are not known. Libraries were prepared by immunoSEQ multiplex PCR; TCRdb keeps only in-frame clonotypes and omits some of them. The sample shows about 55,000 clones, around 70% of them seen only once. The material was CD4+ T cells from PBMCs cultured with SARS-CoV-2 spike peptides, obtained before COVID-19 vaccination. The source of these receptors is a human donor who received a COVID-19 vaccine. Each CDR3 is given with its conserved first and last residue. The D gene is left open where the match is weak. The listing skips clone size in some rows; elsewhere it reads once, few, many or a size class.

CDR3: CASTRQGARTEAFF; DNA: TGTGCCAGCACCCGACAGGGGGCTCGAACTGAAGCTTTCTTT; D: TRBD1; size: .; V: TRBV28; J: TRBJ1-1
CDR3: CASSLSRDDYNEQFF; DNA: TGTGCCAGCAGTCTCTCCCGGGACGACTACAATGAGCAGTTCTTC; D: .; size: .; V: TRBV6-6; J: TRBJ2-1
CDR3: CASSLERTPSGYGYTF; DNA: TGTGCCAGCAGCTTAGAGCGGACACCCTCTGGCTATGGCTACACCTTC; D: .; size: .; V: TRBV7-8; J: TRBJ1-2
CDR3: CAISEAGNTEAFF; DNA: TGTGCCATCAGTGAGGCAGGGAACACTGAAGCTTTCTTT; D: .; size: .; V: TRBV10-3; J: TRBJ1-1
CDR3: CASRRTGRASPLHF; DNA: TGTGCCAGCAGACGGACAGGCCGGGCTTCACCCCTCCACTTT; D: TRBD1; size: few; V: TRBV6-5; J: TRBJ1-6
CDR3: CASSSDRGTDTQYF; DNA: TGCGCCAGCAGCTCGGACAGGGGCACAGATACGCAGTATTTT; D: TRBD1; size: .; V: TRBV5-1; J: TRBJ2-3
CDR3: CASSRGANEKLFF; DNA: TGTGCCAGCAGTAGGGGGGCTAATGAAAAACTGTTTTTT; D: .; size: once; V: TRBV25-1; J: TRBJ1-4
CDR3: CASSWMSGGADTGYEQYF; DNA: TGTGCCAGCAGTTGGATGAGCGGGGGGGCCGATACAGGCTACGAGCAGTACTTC; D: TRBD2; size: .; V: TRBV6-2/TRBV6-3; J: TRBJ2-7
CDR3: CASSPGQNTEAFF; DNA: TGTGCCAGCAGCCCGGGACAGAACACTGAAGCTTTCTTT; D: .; size: .; V: TRBV5-6; J: TRBJ1-1
CDR3: CASSYPGTQAGEQFF; DNA: TGTGCCAGCAGTTATCCCGGGACCCAGGCGGGGGAGCAGTTCTTC; D: .; size: .; V: TRBV28; J: TRBJ2-1
CDR3: CASSLAGTDTQYF; DNA: TGTGCCAGCAGCTTGGCCGGGACAGATACGCAGTATTTT; D: .; size: .; V: TRBV5-8; J: TRBJ2-3
CDR3: CASSFGTHPTGELFF; DNA: TGCGCCAGCAGCTTCGGGACCCATCCCACCGGGGAGCTGTTTTTT; D: .; size: .; V: TRBV5-1; J: TRBJ2-2
CDR3: CASRSLSGRGPNEQFF; DNA: TGTGCCAGCAGGTCACTTAGCGGGAGGGGACCCAATGAGCAGTTCTTC; D: TRBD2; size: .; V: TRBV11-2; J: TRBJ2-1
CDR3: CASSVWGSGNTIYF; DNA: TGTGCCAGCAGTGTGTGGGGATCTGGAAACACCATATATTTT; D: .; size: .; V: TRBV2; J: TRBJ1-3
CDR3: CASSEAGGATQYF; DNA: TGTGCCAGCAGTGAAGCAGGGGGCGCCACCCAGTACTTC; D: TRBD1; size: .; V: TRBV2; J: TRBJ2-5
CDR3: CASSPRQGNYGYTF; DNA: TGCGCCAGCAGCCCCCGACAGGGTAACTATGGCTACACCTTC; D: TRBD1; size: .; V: TRBV5-1; J: TRBJ1-2
CDR3: CASSKQGGNQPQHF; DNA: TGCGCCAGCAGCAAACAGGGGGGAAATCAGCCCCAGCATTTT; D: TRBD1; size: .; V: TRBV5-1; J: TRBJ1-5
CDR3: CASSEDVRSYEQYF; DNA: TGTGCCAGCTCCGAGGACGTGAGATCCTACGAGCAGTACTTC; D: .; size: many; V: TRBV6-5; J: TRBJ2-7
CDR3: CASSQVGSLETQYF; DNA: TGCGCCAGCAGCCAAGTAGGCAGCCTAGAGACCCAGTACTTC; D: .; size: .; V: TRBV4-1; J: TRBJ2-5
CDR3: CASSQRQHSYEQYF; DNA: TGTGCCAGCAGCCAACGTCAACACTCCTACGAGCAGTACTTC; D: .; size: .; V: TRBV3-1/TRBV3-2; J: TRBJ2-7
CDR3: CASSLAADTQYF; DNA: TGTGCCAGCAGCTTGGCCGCAGATACGCAGTATTTT; D: .; size: .; V: TRBV5-4; J: TRBJ2-3
CDR3: CASSLTIGTGGETQYF; DNA: TGTGCCAGCAGCTTGACCATAGGGACAGGAGGAGAGACCCAGTACTTC; D: TRBD1; size: .; V: TRBV7-9; J: TRBJ2-5
CDR3: CASSSGRRGKLFF; DNA: TGTGCCAGCTCTTCGGGTCGGAGAGGAAAACTGTTTTTT; D: .; size: few; V: TRBV18; J: TRBJ1-4
CDR3: CASSPSRVNTEAFF; DNA: TGTGCCAGCAGCCCGAGTAGGGTGAACACTGAAGCTTTCTTT; D: .; size: .; V: TRBV3-1/TRBV3-2; J: TRBJ1-1
CDR3: CASSSTDTGELFF; DNA: TGTGCCAGCAGCTCGACAGACACCGGGGAGCTGTTTTTT; D: .; size: .; V: TRBV7-2; J: TRBJ2-2